These 7 T cell receptor beta chains originate from one sample sequenced in a study of shared clonotypes between healthy human individuals. The data were produced by immunoSEQ multiplex PCR, yet TCRdb's version contains in-frame clones alone and is incomplete. Among some 450,000 clones listed, approximately 71% were seen once. Sequenced: PBMCs. These receptors all come from a woman between 35 and 50 years old in good health. Some clones in this sample may be carry-over from other donors' samples.

The chain recombines TRBV30 with TRBJ1-1; maybe TRBD1 (5 bases). V was pared by 2 bases and J by 4 bases, with 17 bases between. The CDR3 has 15 residues. The germline V gene has CDR1 GTSNPN and CDR2 SVGIG (reference sequence). As DNA, the CDR3 is TGTGCCTGGAGTCTCCTTGTCGGGGGTGGCACTGAAGCTTTCTTT. It encodes CAWSLLVGGGTEAFF.

This clone turned up a few times. The V and J genes are TRBV9 and TRBJ2-2, with no clear D. V dropped 3 bases and J dropped 4 bases, with 4 bases sitting between them. Germline V gene sequence: CDR1 SGDLS, CDR2 YYNGEE. CDR3 size: 12 residues. DNA of the CDR3: TGTGCCAGCAGCGCCTTCACCGGGGAGCTGTTTTTT. Translating it yields CASSAFTGELFF.

The chain carries TRBV18 and TRBJ2-5; TRBD1 matches at 10 bases. The J call is doubtful: the DNA matches TRBJ2-7 better. The germline V gene has CDR1 KGHSH and CDR2 LQKENI. The CDR3 loop spans 14 amino acids. In nucleotides, the CDR3 is TGTGCCAGCTCACCCGGGACAGGGGTATACGAGCAGTACTTC. It is translated as CASSPGTGVYEQYF.

This clone was recorded only once. The V gene is TRBV28, the J gene TRBJ2-7; no clear D. The CDR3 extends over 13 amino acids. The germline V gene encodes CDR1 MDHEN and CDR2 SYDVKM. V dropped 3 bases and J dropped 5 bases, with 11 bases sitting between them. The CDR3 nucleotides read TGTGCCAGCAGTTTCCCGGGTCCACACGAGCAGTACTTC. Residues: CASSFPGPHEQYF.

The V gene is TRBV2, the J gene TRBJ2-7, with a tentative D call TRBD2 (5 bases). This CDR3 region has 13 residues. CDR1 is SNHLY and CDR2 is FYNNEI in the germline V gene. The V gene lost 7 bases and the J gene lost 4 bases, with 14 bases spanning the gap. The CDR3 coding sequence is TGTGCCAGCACCGGAGGCCGGGAATACGAGCAGTACTTC. Its translation: CASTGGREYEQYF.

A note on this clone: With only one base between it and a far larger clone, this is likely a read error. This CDR3 is missing its conserved last phenylalanine or tryptophan, likely due to a read error. CDR3: CACPGRTNYGYTL. The CDR3 DNA is TGTGCCTGCCCAGGACGGACTAACTATGGCTACACCCTC. The chain recombines TRBV30 with TRBJ1-2, with D unresolved. CDR3 length: 13 residues. Germline loops: CDR1 GTSNPN, CDR2 SVGIG (reference sequence). The V end lost 6 bases, the J end lost 0 bases, and 11 bases lay between the germline ends.

This clone was found a few times. Because the CDR3 is missing its conserved closing phenylalanine or tryptophan, this is likely a read error. The chain couples TRBV5-6 to TRBJ2-3, with D unresolved. Trimming stripped 0 bases from V and 5 bases from J, with 4 bases between. The length of the CDR3 is 12 residues. Per germline, CDR1 SGHDT and CDR2 YYEEEE. The CDR3 DNA reads as TGTGCCAGCAGCTTGGAGGTAGATACGCAGTATTCT. Protein: CASSLEVDTQYS.